A single sample is the source of the 25 T cell receptor beta chains below, sequenced in a study of blood T cell repertoires in COVID-19. Assay: immunoSEQ multiplex PCR; the TCRdb copy retains only in-frame clones and omits some. The sample consists of fewer than 250,000 clones, roughly 90% of them appearing once. The sample consisted of peripheral blood. These receptors were obtained from an older woman with acute or convalescent COVID-19.

This chain joins TRBV7-9 and TRBJ1-4; TRBD1 is a possible D gene (6 bases). Germline lookup yields CDR1 SEHNR and CDR2 FQNEAQ (reference sequence). The CDR3 loop spans 16 amino acids. Trimming shortened V by 5 bases and J by 5 bases, and 18 bases separated the two germline ends. The CDR3 sequence: CASSTEGGGLNEKLFF. In nucleotides, the CDR3 is TGTGCCAGCAGCACAGAGGGAGGGGGATTAAATGAAAAACTGTTTTTT.

V is TRBV27 and J is TRBJ1-2; 7 bases are shared with TRBD1. CDR3 length: 14 amino acids. The V and J ends lost 6 bases and 5 bases, in that order; junction bases with no gene match: 9. The germline V gene encodes CDR1 MNHEY and CDR2 SMNVEV (reference sequence). The CDR3 coding sequence is TGTGCCAGCAGCAATGGGGACAGAGCATATGGCTACACCTTC. The encoded protein is CASSNGDRAYGYTF.

The rearrangement uses TRBV7-9 and TRBJ2-5; a possible D gene is TRBD1 (6 bases). The V end was cut by 5 bases, the J end by 2 bases, with 12 bases between. The CDR3 consists of 14 residues. CDR1 SEHNR and CDR2 FQNEAQ come from the germline V gene (reference sequence). CDR3 DNA sequence: TGTGCCAGCAGCACGACAGGAGATCAAGAGACCCAGTACTTC. It encodes CASSTTGDQETQYF.

V and J are TRBV4-1 and TRBJ2-6; D may be TRBD1 (5 bases). The CDR3 is made up of 16 amino acids. The V gene's germline CDR1 is MGHRA and CDR2 YSYEKL. With 1 base removed from V and 1 base from J, the gap between germline ends came to 8 bases. CDR3 nucleotide sequence: TGCGCCAGCAGCCAAGGTCCAGGGTCTGGGGCCAACGTCCTGACTTTC. This sequence encodes CASSQGPGSGANVLTF.

This chain uses TRBV5-1 with TRBJ1-4, with a tentative D call TRBD1 (5 bases). This CDR3 has 13 residues. Germline values: CDR1 SGHRS, CDR2 YFSETQ. Trimming took 4 bases from V and 8 from J, leaving 12 bases between them. The CDR3, as DNA: TGCGCCAGCAGCCCGGGGGGGAAGGAAAAACTGTTTTTT. Residues: CASSPGGKEKLFF.

The rearrangement joins TRBV4-1 to TRBJ2-3; TRBD2 matches at 8 bases. The CDR3 spans 16 residues. V lost 6 bases, J lost 0 bases, and 8 bases stayed unmatched. The V gene's germline CDR1 is MGHRA and CDR2 YSYEKL. This chain's CDR3 is CASRSVAGPSTDTQYF. CDR3 sequence (DNA): TGCGCCAGCAGAAGCGTAGCGGGGCCGAGCACAGATACGCAGTATTTT.

V gene TRBV7-9 combines with J gene TRBJ2-1; 8 positions agree with TRBD2. The V gene's germline CDR1 is SEHNR and CDR2 FQNEAQ (reference sequence). Trimming cost V 5 bases and J 3 bases; bases outside gene matches: 12. This CDR3 has 17 residues. CDR3 loop: CASSQTRREVYYNEQFF. CDR3 bases: TGTGCCAGCAGCCAAACTAGGCGGGAGGTCTACTACAATGAGCAGTTCTTC.

This sequence joins TRBV9 and TRBJ1-2, with 8 bases lining up with TRBD1. This CDR3 contains 15 residues. J gave up 4 bases and V 4 bases, and 9 bases lay outside the gene matches. In germline, CDR1 is SGDLS, CDR2 YYNGEE. The DNA for the CDR3 is TGTGCCAGCAGCTCCCGGACAGGGTCAAGCTATGGCTACACCTTC. As protein: CASSSRTGSSYGYTF.

Notes on this clone: The sample holds other DNA sequences that translate to the same CDR3. The chain carries TRBV18 and TRBJ2-7; 9 nucleotides line up with TRBD1. Germline CDR1 KGHSH, CDR2 LQKENI. The V gene end was trimmed by 3 bases and the J gene end by 1 base; junction bases not matched to a gene: 1. The CDR3 totals 14 residues. The CDR3 region has the DNA TGTGCCAGCTCACCGGGACAGGGTTCCTACGAGCAGTACTTC. Its translation is CASSPGQGSYEQYF.

This sequence joins TRBV6-2 or TRBV6-3 and TRBJ2-3; 10 bases match TRBD1. Looked up from germline, CDR1 is MNHEY and CDR2 is SVGEGT. J gave up 3 bases and V 2 bases, and 2 bases lay outside the gene matches. The CDR3 runs to 15 residues. CDR3: CASSYPGQGTDTQYF. CDR3 nucleotide sequence: TGTGCCAGCAGTTACCCGGGACAGGGGACAGATACGCAGTATTTT.

Points on this clone: The same CDR3 is also encoded by other DNA sequences in this sample. The rearrangement uses TRBV19 and TRBJ1-1; the D gene is possibly TRBD1 (5 bases). This CDR3 comprises 14 residues. In germline, CDR1 is LNHDA, CDR2 SQIVND (reference sequence). With 6 bases removed from V and 0 bases from J, the gap between germline ends came to 11 bases. The CDR3 reads CASSKGHLNTEAFF. The CDR3 coding sequence is TGTGCCAGTAGCAAAGGACACCTGAACACTGAAGCTTTCTTT.

The CDR3 spells CASRSAGGNTIYF. CDR3 nucleotides: TGTGCCAGCAGGTCAGCGGGGGGAAACACCATATATTTT. The chain recombines TRBV3-1 (or the pseudogene TRBV3-2) with TRBJ1-3; D gene uncertain. V lost 6 bases to trimming and J lost 4 bases, with 10 bases between them. CDR3 size: 13 residues. Germline assignment: CDR1 LGHDT and CDR2 YNNKEL (reference sequence).

This rearrangement joins TRBV19 to TRBJ1-2; 8 positions agree with TRBD1. V lost 3 bases and J lost 6; bases outside the gene matches: 18. Germline V gene data show CDR1 as LNHDA and CDR2 as SQIVND (reference sequence). The CDR3 spans 18 residues. The CDR3 nucleotides read TGTGCCAGTAGTATTTTCGTGAATCTGGACAGGGCTAAAGATGGCTACACCTTC. Encoded protein: CASSIFVNLDRAKDGYTF.

The chain has TRBV28 and TRBJ2-7; 9 nucleotides align to TRBD2. Germline trimming cut 5 bases from V and 7 bases from J; bases unmatched to any gene: 15. Germline V lookup: CDR1 MDHEN, CDR2 SYDVKM. The CDR3 extends over 16 amino acids. The CDR3 DNA is TGTGCCAGCAGTATCGGGACTAGCCCCGGGGGAAGGGAGCAGTACTTC. This translates into CASSIGTSPGGREQYF.

This chain joins TRBV7-2 and TRBJ2-5; TRBD2 aligns across 12 bases. Germline loops: CDR1 SGHTA, CDR2 FQGNSA. This CDR3 has 14 amino acids. J was trimmed by 6 bases and V by 5 bases; bases with no gene match: 4. In DNA, the CDR3 is TGTGCCAGCAGCCCGACTAGCGGGAGTAAGACCCAGTACTTC. This translates into CASSPTSGSKTQYF.

The chain recombines TRBV2 with TRBJ1-3; 10 nucleotides agree with TRBD1. V lost 6 bases, J lost 2 bases, and 1 base stayed unmatched. Germline assignment: CDR1 SNHLY and CDR2 FYNNEI. This CDR3 spans 14 amino acids. CDR3 region: CASSGTGAGNTIYF. DNA for the CDR3: TGTGCCAGCAGCGGGACAGGGGCTGGAAACACCATATATTTT.

The chain has TRBV10-3 and TRBJ2-7; 8 nucleotides line up with TRBD2. Germline-derived CDR1 and CDR2 are ENHRY and SYGVKD. The length of the CDR3 is 14 residues. The V segment lost 2 bases and the J segment 2 bases; nucleotides outside the gene matches: 2. CDR3 sequence: CAISEREGPYEQYF. The CDR3 coding sequence is TGTGCCATCAGTGAGCGGGAGGGCCCCTACGAGCAGTACTTC.

This CDR3 reads CASSARTGGNTEAFF. CDR3 coding DNA: TGTGCCAGCAGTGCCCGGACAGGGGGGAACACTGAAGCTTTCTTT. The chain employs TRBV25-1 and TRBJ1-1; 10 bases are shared with TRBD1. The CDR3 contains 15 residues. The germline CDR1 and CDR2 sequences are MGHDK and SYGVNS. The V and J ends lost 4 bases and 1 base, in that order; junction bases with no gene match: 3.

The chain couples TRBV7-9 to TRBJ1-4, with D unclear. Per the germline V gene, CDR1 is SEHNR and CDR2 is FQNEAQ (reference sequence). The CDR3 is 15 amino acids. V was pared by 7 bases and J by 0 bases, with 12 bases between. The CDR3 DNA reads TGTGCCAGCACCTTTTCCCCAGCAACTAATGAAAAACTGTTTTTT. Translated, it gives CASTFSPATNEKLFF.

V usage is TRBV19 and J usage is TRBJ1-5; D unresolved. Trimming took off 1 base at V and 0 bases at J, with 4 bases between the two ends. Germline loops: CDR1 LNHDA, CDR2 SQIVND (reference sequence). This CDR3 is 14 amino acids long. DNA of the CDR3: TGTGCCAGTAGTATAGTGTATAGCAATCAGCCCCAGCATTTT. Its protein product is CASSIVYSNQPQHF.

The genes are TRBV7-8 and TRBJ1-3; 7 positions agree with TRBD1. Germline CDR1 reads SGHVS; CDR2 reads FQNEAQ. The CDR3 has 15 residues. The V and J ends lost 6 bases and 2 bases, in that order; junction bases with no gene match: 7. CDR3 in DNA: TGTGCCAGCAGTCGGGACAGACAAACTGGAAACACCATATATTTT. It translates to CASSRDRQTGNTIYF.

The chain carries TRBV3-1 (or the pseudogene TRBV3-2) and TRBJ1-5; TRBD1 matches at 8 bases. This CDR3 region has 16 residues. Germline trimming cut 1 base from V and 2 bases from J; bases unmatched to any gene: 4. CDR1 LGHDT and CDR2 YNNKEL come from the germline V gene (reference sequence). DNA of the CDR3: TGTGCCAGCAGCCAAGGAACAGGGGGACGCAATCAGCCCCAGCATTTT. Its protein product is CASSQGTGGRNQPQHF.

V is TRBV4-2 and J is TRBJ1-1; 8 bases are shared with TRBD1. CDR1 is LGHNA and CDR2 is YNFKEQ in the germline V gene. The CDR3 length is 17 residues. V lost 2 bases to trimming and J lost 0 bases; unmatched junction nucleotides: 8. CDR3 coding DNA: TGTGCCAGCAGCCAACTTTTACAACAGGGGGTGAACACTGAAGCTTTCTTT. It translates to CASSQLLQQGVNTEAFF.

The rearrangement joins TRBV30 to TRBJ1-2; possible D gene TRBD1, 5 bases. Germline V gene data show CDR1 as GTSNPN and CDR2 as SVGIG (reference sequence). Trimming took off 2 bases at V and 8 bases at J, with 12 bases between the two ends. The length of the CDR3 is 12 residues. This CDR3 is CAWSLKGLGYTF. CDR3 coding DNA: TGTGCCTGGAGTTTAAAGGGGTTGGGCTACACCTTC.

The V and J genes are TRBV18 and TRBJ2-2; a weak D match, TRBD2 (5 bases). Trimming cost V 0 bases and J 0 bases, with 8 bases left between them. Germline CDR1 and CDR2: KGHSH and LQKENI. CDR3 length equals 16 residues. The CDR3 sequence: CASSPPERANTGELFF. CDR3 DNA sequence: TGTGCCAGCTCACCACCGGAGAGGGCGAACACCGGGGAGCTGTTTTTT.